The 15 T cell receptor beta chains presented below share a single source sample, sequenced in a study of response to subunit inactivated influenza vaccine. MiXCR, run by TCRdb on the RT-PCR reads, gives a single entry per CDR3 protein. The sample has hundreds of thousands of distinct CDR3 sequences, more than 15% seen once; the top ten hold 2.5% to 3.5%. The material was CD4+ T cells sorted from PBMCs, obtained around 2 years after vaccination. The receptors were sampled from a man between 50 and 75 years old who received an inactivated influenza vaccine.

This clonotype was observed a few times. The chain couples TRBV6-5 to TRBJ2-5, with a tentative D call TRBD2 (6 bases). The CDR3 is made up of 14 amino acids. V was pared by 5 bases and J by 1 base, with 11 bases between. Per the germline V gene, CDR1 is MNHEY and CDR2 is SVGAGI. CDR3 residues: CASSHGGVQETQYF. CDR3 nucleotides: TGTGCCAGCAGTCACGGCGGGGTCCAAGAGACCCAGTACTTC.

This clonotype was counted only a few times. The chain recombines TRBV20-1 with TRBJ2-2; D is possibly TRBD2 (7 bases). Per the germline V gene, CDR1 is DFQATT and CDR2 is SNEGSKA (reference sequence). V lost 6 bases to trimming and J lost 11 bases, with 19 bases between them. The CDR3 contains 13 residues. In DNA, the CDR3 is TGCAGTGCACCTGGTCCGGGGGGCACCGAGCTGTTTTTT. Residues: CSAPGPGGTELFF.

There are a few counts of this clonotype. This chain links TRBV7-2 with TRBJ2-7; D is perhaps TRBD2 (5 bases). CDR3 length: 13 amino acids. Germline V gives CDR1 SGHTA, CDR2 FQGNSA. Trimming left V 2 bases short and J 7 bases short, with 12 bases between. CDR3 region: CASSLLAFWEQYF. The CDR3 nucleotides are TGTGCCAGCAGCTTATTAGCGTTCTGGGAGCAGTACTTC.

This clonotype appeared a few times. This chain joins TRBV25-1 and TRBJ2-3; D is unresolved. The V gene's germline CDR1 is MGHDK and CDR2 SYGVNS. V dropped 3 bases and J dropped 5 bases, with 15 bases sitting between them. There are 15 residues in the CDR3. The DNA of the CDR3 is TGTGCCAGCAGTGATTTCTCTCATCGGGTAGATACGCAGTATTTT. Amino acids: CASSDFSHRVDTQYF.

This clonotype was found many times. This chain connects TRBV29-1 to TRBJ1-2; 8 nucleotides line up with TRBD1. The CDR3 has 12 residues. With V trimmed by 2 bases and J by 8 bases, 4 bases remained unmatched. Germline V gene data show CDR1 as SQVTM and CDR2 as ANQGSEA. The CDR3 nucleotides read TGCAGCGTTGAACAGGGGGCAGGGGGCTACACCTTC. It is translated as CSVEQGAGGYTF. Filled out from reference TRBV29-1 and TRBJ1-2, the complete variable domain reads SAVISQKPSRDICQRGTSLTIQCQVDSQVTMMFWYRQQPGQSLTLIATANQGSEATYESGFVIDKFPISRPNLTFSTLTVSNMSPEDSSIYLCSVEQGAGGYTFGSGTRLTVV.

This chain uses TRBV18 with TRBJ2-7; TRBD2 matches at 7 bases. The CDR3 runs to 15 residues. Per germline, CDR1 KGHSH and CDR2 LQKENI. Unmatched junction bases numbered 9, after V lost 2 bases and J lost 5 bases. The CDR3 DNA reads TGTGCCAGCTCACCAGGAGGTAGCGGGCACAACGAGCAGTACTTC. Residues: CASSPGGSGHNEQYF.

The chain joins TRBV5-1 to TRBJ2-1; a weak D match, TRBD2 (7 bases). Germline V gives CDR1 SGHRS, CDR2 YFSETQ. Trimming took off 1 base at V and 8 bases at J, with 19 bases between the two ends. The CDR3 consists of 16 residues. The CDR3 coding sequence is TGCGCCAGCAGCTTGAGTAGGGGGGGGGCCCACGATGAGCAGTTCTTC. This gives the protein CASSLSRGGAHDEQFF.

This clonotype turned up a few times. The chain combines TRBV20-1 with TRBJ1-1, with D perhaps matching TRBD1 (5 bases). Germline assignment: CDR1 DFQATT and CDR2 SNEGSKA (reference sequence). The CDR3 runs 14 residues. The germline V and J ends were trimmed by 0 bases and 1 base, with 9 bases remaining between them. CDR3 residues: CSARDGRANTEAFF. The CDR3, as DNA: TGCAGTGCTAGAGATGGCAGGGCGAACACTGAAGCTTTCTTT.

This sequence joins TRBV12-3 or TRBV12-4 and TRBJ2-3, with D hard to call. The CDR3 length is 14 residues. The V and J ends lost 6 bases and 2 bases respectively, with 12 bases between them. The CDR3 DNA follows: TGTGCCAGCAGCCTCAGACTCAACACAGATACGCAGTATTTT. Translating it yields CASSLRLNTDTQYF.

The V gene is TRBV6-9, the J gene TRBJ2-7; D is possibly TRBD1 or TRBD2 (5 bases each). CDR3 length: 15 residues. The germline gives CDR1 MNHGY, CDR2 SVAAGI. Trimming removed 5 bases at V and 2 bases at J, with 16 bases between. CDR3 in DNA: TGTGCCAGCAGTGGGGACGCCACCGGCCCCTACGAGCAGTACTTC. Translation gives CASSGDATGPYEQYF.

The chain joins TRBV10-3 to TRBJ2-2, with TRBD1 as a possible D gene (6 bases). The CDR3 is made up of 16 amino acids. CDR1 and CDR2 from the germline V gene are ENHRY and SYGVKD. Trimming shortened V by 3 bases and J by 3 bases, and 14 bases separated the two germline ends. The CDR3 DNA is TGTGCCATCAGTGAACACCGGCCAGGGGACACCGGGGAGCTGTTTTTT. This translates into CAISEHRPGDTGELFF.

This clonotype was detected ten times or more. The V and J genes are TRBV12-3 or TRBV12-4 and TRBJ2-1; D call uncertain. Trimming took 5 bases from V and 12 from J, leaving 11 bases between them. The CDR3 extends over 11 amino acids. The CDR3 loop is CASSPKSVQFF. The CDR3 coding sequence is TGTGCCAGCAGTCCGAAATCTGTGCAGTTCTTC.

At least ten counts were recorded for this clonotype. The chain recombines TRBV29-1 with TRBJ2-3, with D perhaps given as TRBD1 or TRBD2 (5 bases each). Germline CDR1 SQVTM, CDR2 ANQGSEA. With 6 bases removed from V and 1 base from J, the gap between germline ends came to 8 bases. The CDR3 is 12 residues long. In nucleotides, the CDR3 is TGCAGCGTGAGGGACGGCACAGATACGCAGTATTTT. It specifies CSVRDGTDTQYF.

The rearrangement uses TRBV4-1 and TRBJ2-5, with a possible D match to TRBD2 (5 bases). Germline lookup yields CDR1 MGHRA and CDR2 YSYEKL. V lost 1 base, J lost 5 bases, and 11 bases lay in between. This CDR3 contains 14 residues. CDR3 sequence (DNA): TGCGCCAGCAGCCAAGGAAAAGCGGTGGAGACCCAGTACTTC. Encoded protein: CASSQGKAVETQYF.

The chain links TRBV4-1 to TRBJ2-2; D is uncertain. V shed 3 bases and J shed 4 bases, with 9 bases lying between them. The CDR3 extends over 14 amino acids. Germline CDR1 is MGHRA and CDR2 is YSYEKL. The CDR3 spells CASSHPGFTGELFF. Here the CDR3 DNA reads TGCGCCAGCAGCCACCCTGGGTTCACCGGGGAGCTGTTTTTT.